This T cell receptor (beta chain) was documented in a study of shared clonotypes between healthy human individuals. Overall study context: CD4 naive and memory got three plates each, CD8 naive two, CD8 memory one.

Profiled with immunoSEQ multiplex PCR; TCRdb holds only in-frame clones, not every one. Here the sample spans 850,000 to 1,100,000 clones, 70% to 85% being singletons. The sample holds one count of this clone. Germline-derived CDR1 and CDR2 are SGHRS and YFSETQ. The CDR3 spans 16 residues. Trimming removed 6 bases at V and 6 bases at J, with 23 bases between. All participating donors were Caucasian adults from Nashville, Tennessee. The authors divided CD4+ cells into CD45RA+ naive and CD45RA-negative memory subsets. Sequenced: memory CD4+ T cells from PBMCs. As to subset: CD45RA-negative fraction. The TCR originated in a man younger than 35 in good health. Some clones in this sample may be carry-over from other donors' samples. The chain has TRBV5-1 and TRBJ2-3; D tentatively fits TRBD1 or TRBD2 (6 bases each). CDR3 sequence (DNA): TGCGCCAGCACGACATCCGGGACTTCGCAGGGGGATACGCAGTATTTT. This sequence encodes CASTTSGTSQGDTQYF.